These 12 T cell receptor beta chains were all obtained from the same sample, sequenced in a study of beta chain features in type 1 diabetes. Study-wide results and caveats: Shortening that was moderate but significant affected the TCRB CDR3s of Type 1 diabetes patients in all four CD4+ subsets.

What was sequenced were expressed TCRB transcripts, since all of the isolated RNA had been reverse transcribed. Clones were sequenced by immunoSEQ multiplex PCR, and TCRdb holds only the in-frame ones, with some missing. In the table there are 300,000 or so clones, around 9.7% of which are singletons. Antigen specificity for these receptors is unknown. The sample consisted of central memory CD4+ T cells from blood. These receptors came from a man younger than 40 with type 1 diabetes.

The chain combines TRBV30 with TRBJ2-5; 12 bases fit TRBD2. Germline lookup yields CDR1 GTSNPN and CDR2 SVGIG (reference sequence). CDR3 size: 14 residues. DNA of the CDR3: TGTGTATTCGCTAGCGGGGGGGCCGCCGAGACCCAGTACTTC. Its protein product is CVFASGGAAETQYF.

This rearrangement joins TRBV6-5 to TRBJ2-7; D call uncertain. Germline V gives CDR1 MNHEY, CDR2 SVGAGI. Trimming removed 0 bases from V and 3 bases from J, with 9 bases in between. The CDR3 totals 14 residues. Written as DNA, the CDR3 is TGTGCCAGCAGTTACTCTCGAGGTAACTACGAGCAGTACTTC. It translates to CASSYSRGNYEQYF.

The chain is built from TRBV27 and TRBJ2-3; 8 bases align to TRBD1. Germline lookup yields CDR1 MNHEY and CDR2 SMNVEV (reference sequence). The CDR3 has 19 amino acids. After removal of 4 bases from V and 0 bases from J, the junction contained 15 bases not matched to a gene. CDR3 nucleotide sequence: TGTGCCAGCAGTTCCGCCGGGACAGGAACGATCCCTAGCACAGATACGCAGTATTTT. This gives the protein CASSSAGTGTIPSTDTQYF.

The rearrangement links TRBV5-6 to TRBJ2-7; D remains ambiguous. The CDR3 covers 12 residues. The germline CDR1 and CDR2 sequences are SGHDT and YYEEEE. V lost 2 bases to trimming and J lost 4 bases, with 7 bases between them. The CDR3 loop is CASSFLEYEQYF. The CDR3 DNA follows: TGTGCCAGCAGCTTCTTGGAATACGAGCAGTACTTC.

This sequence joins TRBV29-1 and TRBJ2-7; TRBD2 might be the D (5 bases). Germline V gene sequence: CDR1 SQVTM, CDR2 ANQGSEA. This CDR3 is built from 11 residues. Trimming pared 4 bases from V and 4 bases from J, leaving 8 bases between. As DNA, the CDR3 is TGCAGCGTTGCCTGGGAGTACGAGCAGTACTTC. Translation: CSVAWEYEQYF.

This clone showed up many times. The V and J genes are TRBV6-5 and TRBJ1-2; 7 bases align to TRBD1. Germline trimming cut 4 bases from V and 7 bases from J; bases unmatched to any gene: 6. Germline V CDR1 and CDR2: MNHEY, SVGAGI. CDR3 length equals 13 residues. The CDR3 sequence: CASSSQGIGGYTF. CDR3 coding DNA: TGTGCCAGCAGTTCACAGGGGATAGGTGGCTACACCTTC.

This clone was seen only a few times. The genes are TRBV18 and TRBJ1-6, with 9 bases matching TRBD1. Unmatched junction bases numbered 6, after V lost 4 bases and J lost 5 bases. There are 16 residues in the CDR3. The germline gives CDR1 KGHSH, CDR2 LQKENI. CDR3 in amino acids: CASSRGQGRDNSPLHF. In DNA form, the CDR3 reads TGTGCCAGCTCACGGGGACAGGGACGGGATAATTCACCCCTCCACTTT.

This clone has a handful of counts. The chain has TRBV6-5 and TRBJ2-7, with D maybe TRBD1 (7 bases). The CDR3 is made up of 14 amino acids. Looked up from germline, CDR1 is MNHEY and CDR2 is SVGAGI. V shed 5 bases and J shed 3 bases, with 14 bases lying between them. The CDR3 DNA reads TGTGCCAGCAGTCGGACCAGGGGGGACTACGAGCAGTACTTC. Amino acids: CASSRTRGDYEQYF.

Regarding this clone: At the DNA level, this CDR3 is encoded by other sequences in the same sample as well. The chain links TRBV5-1 to TRBJ2-5; TRBD1 aligns across 8 bases. Trimming took 2 bases from V and 5 from J; bases not matched to a gene: 2. CDR1 and CDR2 (germline): SGHRS, YFSETQ. This CDR3 comprises 13 residues. The CDR3 sequence is CASSLGQGETQYF. The CDR3, as DNA: TGCGCCAGCAGCTTAGGACAGGGTGAGACCCAGTACTTC.

V usage is TRBV10-3 and J usage is TRBJ1-2; 9 nucleotides match TRBD1. The germline V gene has CDR1 ENHRY and CDR2 SYGVKD. V was clipped by 8 bases and J by 1 base; unmatched bases: 2. CDR3 size: 13 residues. In DNA, the CDR3 is TGTGCCATCCGGGACAGGGATAACTATGGCTACACCTTC. Translation gives CAIRDRDNYGYTF.

The J gene is TRBJ2-3, the V gene TRBV7-9, with no clear D. The CDR3 is 13 amino acids. Trimming pared 4 bases from V and 4 bases from J, leaving 9 bases between. Germline values: CDR1 SEHNR, CDR2 FQNEAQ (reference sequence). CDR3 DNA sequence: TGTGCCAGCAGCTCGGTGATCTCAGATACGCAGTATTTT. Translation: CASSSVISDTQYF.

This clone was detected only a few times. V is TRBV30 and J is TRBJ1-2; TRBD1 matches 9 bases. The CDR3 has 13 residues. The germline CDR1 and CDR2 sequences are GTSNPN and SVGIG (reference sequence). V lost 1 base and J lost 6; bases outside the gene matches: 3. The CDR3 region is CAWSGTGDDGYTF. CDR3 nucleotide sequence: TGTGCCTGGAGTGGGACAGGGGATGATGGCTACACCTTC.